The table lists the clone carrying this TCR beta chain with a few counts. What it binds is unknown. The use of a sample-barcoded 5' primer and a J-beta primer mix characterized a second PCR of about 6 to 12 cycles. TCRdb itself ran the 5' RACE reads through MiXCR, one entry per CDR3 protein. Of some 1.5 million distinct CDR3 sequences in the sample, about 28% were seen once. The data derive from a study of blood T cells in healthy people across ages. Study at large: About one barcoded beta molecule per two T cells came from capture by template switching. Study-level results: As age increased, TCR beta diversity per million T cells fell in a roughly linear fashion.

Each donor was a healthy Caucasian individual from Russia, aged roughly 6 to 100. Drawing of peripheral blood yielded ten milliliters from each donor. This CDR3 has 13 amino acids. In germline, CDR1 is MNHEY, CDR2 SVGAGI. Deletions cut 6 bases from V and 2 bases from J, with 10 bases between. Sample: blood. The chain uses TRBV6-5 and TRBJ1-1; D unclear. The clonotype originates from a woman aged 25 to 39 in good health. The DNA for the CDR3 is TGTGCCAGCAGCATGGACGGTAACACTGAAGCTTTCTTT. Translation gives CASSMDGNTEAFF.